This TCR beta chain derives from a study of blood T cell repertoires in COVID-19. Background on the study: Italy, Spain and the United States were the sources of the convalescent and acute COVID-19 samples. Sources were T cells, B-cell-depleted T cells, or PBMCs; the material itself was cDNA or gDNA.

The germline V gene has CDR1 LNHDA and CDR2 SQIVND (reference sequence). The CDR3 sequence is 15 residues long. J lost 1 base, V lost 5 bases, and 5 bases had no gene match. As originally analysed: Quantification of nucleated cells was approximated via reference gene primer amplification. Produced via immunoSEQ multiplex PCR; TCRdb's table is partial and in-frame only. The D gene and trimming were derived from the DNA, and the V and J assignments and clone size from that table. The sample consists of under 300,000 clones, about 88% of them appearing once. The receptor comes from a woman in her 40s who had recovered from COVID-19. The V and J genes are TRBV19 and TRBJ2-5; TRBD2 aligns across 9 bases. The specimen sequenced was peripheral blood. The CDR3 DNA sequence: TGTGCCAGTAGTCGGCGGGAGGGCATCCAAGAGACCCAGTACTTC. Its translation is CASSRREGIQETQYF.